The rows below give T cell receptor beta chains drawn from one sample of a study of vaccination and CD4 T cells after COVID-19. Their antigen targets remain unknown. Via MiXCR, TCRdb re-called the PCR reads, giving one row per CDR3 protein. The repertoire consists of thousands of distinct CDR3 sequences, with roughly 19% occurring once and the leading ten covering about 15%. The sample was CD4+ T cells from blood, cultured in vitro. Receptors were obtained from a human donor who had recovered from COVID-19. Both conserved end residues are part of each CDR3. A D gene is named only where the DNA matches it firmly. Not all rows give a size; the values are once, few, many and, for expanded clones, a class.

D: .
J: TRBJ2-3
V: TRBV6-1
size: .
CDR3: CASTSPSDGTDTQYF
DNA: TGTGCCAGCACCAGTCCTAGCGACGGGACAGATACGCAGTATTTT

D: TRBD2
J: TRBJ2-3
V: TRBV20-1
size: .
CDR3: CSAMTSGETQYF
DNA: TGCAGTGCTATGACTAGCGGTGAAACGCAGTATTTT

D: .
J: TRBJ2-7
V: TRBV2
size: .
CDR3: CASTFRYEQYF
DNA: TGTGCCAGTACTTTCCGCTACGAGCAGTACTTC

D: .
J: TRBJ2-5
V: TRBV10-3
size: few
CDR3: CAISAGQQETQYF
DNA: TGTGCCATCAGCGCCGGACAGCAAGAGACCCAGTACTTC

D: TRBD2
J: TRBJ2-7
V: TRBV27
size: .
CDR3: CASSLWEGSYEQYF
DNA: TGTGCCAGCAGTCTATGGGAGGGGTCCTACGAGCAGTACTTC

D: TRBD2
J: TRBJ2-7
V: TRBV7-2
size: .
CDR3: CASSPWTSGGSGEQYF
DNA: TGTGCCAGCAGCCCCTGGACTAGCGGGGGATCTGGCGAGCAGTACTTC

D: TRBD1
J: TRBJ1-5
V: TRBV19
size: few
CDR3: CASSIPTGVNQPQHF
DNA: TGTGCCAGTAGTATTCCCACAGGGGTCAATCAGCCCCAGCATTTT

D: .
J: TRBJ2-3
V: TRBV3-1
size: few
CDR3: CASSQFDDTQYF
DNA: TGTGCCAGCAGCCAATTCGACGATACGCAGTATTTT

D: .
J: TRBJ2-5
V: TRBV6-5
size: medium-sized
CDR3: CASSWDHRLETQYF
DNA: TGTGCCAGCAGTTGGGACCACCGTTTGGAGACCCAGTACTTC

D: TRBD1
J: TRBJ1-2
V: TRBV3-1
size: .
CDR3: CASSSDRGLYGYTF
DNA: TGTGCCAGCAGCTCGGACAGGGGACTCTATGGCTACACCTTC

D: TRBD2
J: TRBJ2-1
V: TRBV12-3/TRBV12-4
size: .
CDR3: CASSFLLLAEQFF
DNA: TGTGCCAGCAGTTTTCTCCTACTAGCGGAGCAGTTCTTC

D: .
J: TRBJ1-1
V: TRBV27
size: few
CDR3: CASSSTGTLNTEAFF
DNA: TGTGCCAGCAGTTCGACCGGGACCCTCAACACTGAAGCTTTCTTT

D: TRBD1
J: TRBJ2-2
V: TRBV6-1
size: .
CDR3: CASSGGTGATGELFF
DNA: TGTGCCAGCAGTGGAGGGACAGGGGCCACCGGGGAGCTGTTTTTT

D: .
J: TRBJ2-5
V: TRBV6-5
size: .
CDR3: CASSYQSPTGRGGETQYF
DNA: TGTGCCAGCAGTTACCAGAGCCCTACCGGGAGAGGTGGGGAGACCCAGTACTTC

D: .
J: TRBJ1-1
V: TRBV3-1
size: .
CDR3: CASSRERPNTEAFF
DNA: TGTGCCAGCAGCCGTGAAAGGCCTAACACTGAAGCTTTCTTT

D: TRBD1
J: TRBJ2-7
V: TRBV20-1
size: .
CDR3: CSAGDSHSYEQYF
DNA: TGCAGTGCGGGGGACAGTCACTCCTACGAGCAGTACTTC

D: TRBD1
J: TRBJ1-2
V: TRBV7-8
size: few
CDR3: CASSLTRQGDGYTF
DNA: TGTGCCAGCAGCCTAACCCGACAGGGGGATGGCTACACCTTC

D: TRBD2
J: TRBJ2-1
V: TRBV5-4
size: .
CDR3: CASSSLAGSYNEQFF
DNA: TGTGCCAGCAGCTCTCTAGCGGGGTCCTACAATGAGCAGTTCTTC

D: .
J: TRBJ2-1
V: TRBV20-1
size: large
CDR3: CSANGPNNEQFF
DNA: TGCAGTGCTAATGGGCCAAACAATGAGCAGTTCTTC

D: .
J: TRBJ1-3
V: TRBV19
size: large
CDR3: CALFSPGRNTIYF
DNA: TGTGCCCTCTTTTCGCCTGGACGAAACACCATATATTTT

D: .
J: TRBJ2-2
V: TRBV15
size: few
CDR3: CATSRERGLAAGELFF
DNA: TGTGCCACCAGCAGAGAGCGGGGACTCGCCGCCGGGGAGCTGTTTTTT

D: TRBD2
J: TRBJ2-2
V: TRBV6-1
size: medium-sized
CDR3: CASSELGGIRELFF
DNA: TGTGCCAGCAGTGAACTCGGGGGGATACGGGAGCTGTTTTTT

D: TRBD2
J: TRBJ2-5
V: TRBV5-1
size: few
CDR3: CASSLEPSGGEETQYF
DNA: TGCGCCAGCAGCTTGGAGCCTAGCGGGGGGGAAGAGACCCAGTACTTC

D: .
J: TRBJ2-3
V: TRBV10-3
size: few
CDR3: CAISESYAGSGDTQYF
DNA: TGTGCCATCAGTGAGTCGTATGCGGGGTCGGGAGATACGCAGTATTTT

D: TRBD1
J: TRBJ2-2
V: TRBV5-1
size: medium-sized
CDR3: CASSSDRVGTGELFF
DNA: TGCGCCAGCAGCTCCGACAGGGTTGGCACCGGGGAGCTGTTTTTT

D: TRBD1
J: TRBJ2-5
V: TRBV28
size: few
CDR3: CASSSTGGHRETQYF
DNA: TGTGCCAGCAGTTCTACAGGGGGCCATAGAGAGACCCAGTACTTC

D: .
J: TRBJ2-2
V: TRBV5-4
size: medium-sized
CDR3: CASSLEGYTGELFF
DNA: TGTGCCAGCAGCTTGGAGGGTTACACCGGGGAGCTGTTTTTT

D: TRBD1
J: TRBJ1-4
V: TRBV2
size: few
CDR3: CASSTQGSDEKLFF
DNA: TGTGCCAGCAGTACACAGGGGTCCGATGAAAAACTGTTTTTT

D: .
J: TRBJ1-1
V: TRBV29-1
size: few
CDR3: CSVRGQIYMNTEAFF
DNA: TGCAGCGTTCGTGGTCAGATATATATGAACACTGAAGCTTTCTTT

D: .
J: TRBJ1-5
V: TRBV7-3
size: medium-sized
CDR3: CASSLPGRGQPQHF
DNA: TGTGCCAGCAGCTTACCCGGGAGGGGTCAGCCCCAGCATTTT

D: .
J: TRBJ1-1
V: TRBV6-1
size: few
CDR3: CASSKYTEAFF
DNA: TGTGCCAGCAGCAAGTACACTGAAGCTTTCTTT

D: .
J: TRBJ1-4
V: TRBV12-3/TRBV12-4
size: .
CDR3: CASSPVRGREKLFF
DNA: TGTGCCAGCAGCCCAGTCAGGGGACGAGAAAAACTGTTTTTT

D: TRBD1
J: TRBJ1-2
V: TRBV4-1
size: .
CDR3: CASSPRQGASYGYTF
DNA: TGCGCCAGCAGCCCAAGACAGGGGGCGTCGTATGGCTACACCTTC

D: .
J: TRBJ1-1
V: TRBV20-1
size: few
CDR3: CSARDVAHGNHEAFF
DNA: TGCAGTGCTAGAGATGTGGCACATGGTAATCATGAAGCTTTCTTT

D: .
J: TRBJ2-1
V: TRBV6-1
size: few
CDR3: CASTIVGDAYNEQFF
DNA: TGTGCCAGCACTATAGTCGGGGACGCCTACAATGAGCAGTTCTTC

D: TRBD1
J: TRBJ2-1
V: TRBV6-5
size: few
CDR3: CASSYRDRDEQFF
DNA: TGTGCCAGCAGTTATCGCGACAGGGATGAGCAGTTCTTC

D: .
J: TRBJ1-1
V: TRBV29-1
size: .
CDR3: CSVERRMNTEAFF
DNA: TGCAGCGTTGAAAGAAGAATGAACACTGAAGCTTTCTTT

D: .
J: TRBJ2-7
V: TRBV20-1
size: .
CDR3: CSARGASKVYEQYF
DNA: TGCAGTGCTAGAGGGGCCTCGAAGGTCTACGAGCAGTACTTC

D: TRBD2
J: TRBJ2-7
V: TRBV5-1
size: .
CDR3: CASSLVAGLSGSYEQYF
DNA: TGCGCCAGCAGCTTGGTAGCCGGCCTTAGCGGGTCCTACGAGCAGTACTTC

D: .
J: TRBJ2-7
V: TRBV20-1
size: .
CDR3: CSARFPGEVEQYF
DNA: TGCAGTGCTAGATTTCCAGGGGAGGTCGAGCAGTACTTC

D: TRBD1
J: TRBJ1-1
V: TRBV6-5
size: .
CDR3: CASSYDRGTEAFF
DNA: TGTGCCAGCAGTTACGACAGGGGGACTGAAGCTTTCTTT

D: .
J: TRBJ1-5
V: TRBV19
size: few
CDR3: CASQWGGAGNQPQHF
DNA: TGTGCCAGCCAATGGGGGGGGGCGGGCAATCAGCCCCAGCATTTT

D: .
J: TRBJ2-1
V: TRBV19
size: .
CDR3: CASSMYAGTTHNEQFF
DNA: TGTGCCAGTAGTATGTACGCGGGGACAACACACAATGAGCAGTTCTTC

D: .
J: TRBJ1-1
V: TRBV12-3/TRBV12-4
size: .
CDR3: CASSSLTGTEAFF
DNA: TGTGCCAGCAGTTCTCTGACAGGTACTGAAGCTTTCTTT

D: TRBD1
J: TRBJ1-2
V: TRBV5-1
size: .
CDR3: CASSQGGEGYGYTF
DNA: TGCGCCAGCAGCCAAGGGGGCGAAGGCTATGGCTACACCTTC

D: TRBD1
J: TRBJ1-1
V: TRBV19
size: large
CDR3: CASRLTGRAEAFF
DNA: TGTGCCAGTAGGTTGACAGGGCGAGCTGAAGCTTTCTTT

D: .
J: TRBJ1-2
V: TRBV30
size: few
CDR3: CAWSARGGYTF
DNA: TGTGCCTGGAGCGCCAGGGGCGGCTACACCTTC

D: .
J: TRBJ2-5
V: TRBV30
size: .
CDR3: CAWSRQETQYF
DNA: TGTGCCTGGAGTCGACAAGAGACCCAGTACTTC

D: TRBD1
J: TRBJ2-5
V: TRBV30
size: .
CDR3: CAWSVRAGGETQYF
DNA: TGTGCCTGGAGTGTAAGGGCAGGGGGAGAGACCCAGTACTTC

D: .
J: TRBJ2-7
V: TRBV6-1
size: few
CDR3: CASTIAAGHEQYF
DNA: TGTGCCAGCACAATAGCTGCAGGCCACGAGCAGTACTTC

D: .
J: TRBJ1-1
V: TRBV12-3/TRBV12-4
size: .
CDR3: CASSLGGRDTEAFF
DNA: TGTGCCAGCAGTTTAGGGGGGAGGGACACTGAAGCTTTCTTT

D: TRBD1
J: TRBJ1-4
V: TRBV19
size: medium-sized
CDR3: CASSPQTGGLIEKLFF
DNA: TGTGCCAGTAGCCCTCAGACAGGGGGCCTCATCGAAAAACTGTTTTTT

D: .
J: TRBJ2-7
V: TRBV7-2
size: .
CDR3: CASRYTDGNYEQYF
DNA: TGTGCCAGCAGATATACAGACGGAAACTACGAGCAGTACTTC

D: .
J: TRBJ1-1
V: TRBV12-3/TRBV12-4
size: medium-sized
CDR3: CASSLGGSTEAFF
DNA: TGTGCCAGCAGTTTGGGAGGCTCCACTGAAGCTTTCTTT

D: .
J: TRBJ2-5
V: TRBV5-1
size: .
CDR3: CASSSTTGGEETQYF
DNA: TGCGCCAGCAGCTCGACTACAGGGGGGGAAGAGACCCAGTACTTC

D: .
J: TRBJ2-4
V: TRBV12-1
size: .
CDR3: CASAPVQYF
DNA: TGTGCCAGCGCCCCCGTTCAGTACTTC

D: .
J: TRBJ2-1
V: TRBV12-5
size: .
CDR3: CASGRDLLTLTYNEQFF
DNA: TGTGCTAGTGGGCGTGACCTCCTAACGTTGACCTACAATGAGCAGTTCTTC

D: TRBD2
J: TRBJ2-3
V: TRBV6-1
size: .
CDR3: CASSEFSGGLAGKGPDTQYF
DNA: TGTGCCAGCAGTGAATTTAGTGGGGGACTAGCGGGGAAGGGGCCAGATACGCAGTATTTT

D: .
J: TRBJ1-1
V: TRBV27
size: medium-sized
CDR3: CASSTRTANTEAFF
DNA: TGTGCCAGCAGTACCCGCACGGCGAACACTGAAGCTTTCTTT